The T cell receptor (beta chain) described here comes from a study of T cell responses to AZD1222 COVID-19 vaccine. General observations from the study: At 160-218 and 743-854, vaccine-associated CD4 TCRs were dominant, and they spanned spike. Spike-specific TCR breadth and depth both grew after two AZD1222 doses.

Assay: immunoSEQ multiplex PCR; the TCRdb copy retains only in-frame clones and omits some. This table holds under 140,000 clones, about 94% found once. Regarding this clone: Its antigen remains unknown.

Losses at the gene ends were 6 bases for V and 0 bases for J; bases not matched to a gene: 4. Germline V gene lookup returns CDR1 MGHRA and CDR2 YSYEKL. CDR3 size: 14 residues. This specimen was peripheral blood, taken 28 days after the second AZD1222 dose. The gene calls are TRBV4-1 and TRBJ2-5, with TRBD2 matching over 7 bases. The receptor's source is an adult who received the AZD1222 COVID-19 vaccine. CDR3 coding DNA: TGCGCCAGCAGGCGAAGCGGGGACCAAGAGACCCAGTACTTC. It codes for CASRRSGDQETQYF.